These 22 T cell receptor beta chains came from one sample sequenced in a study of blood T cell repertoires in COVID-19 (dated by TCRdb to the early 2020s). Library generation was performed with the immunoSEQ multiplex PCR assay. TCRdb took over this immuneACCESS table, retaining in-frame rearrangements with V and J assigned. Such tables are incomplete; in checked studies, under half of the missing clones stem from an unresolved V gene, and the remainder is unexplained. Recorded for this sample are roughly 60,000 clones; 90% to 95% of them occurred a single time. The ten largest clones take up 4.5% to 5.5% of the sample. The sample comprised peripheral blood. The receptors were sampled from a man aged 50 to 59 with active COVID-19.

This clone has only a few counts. CDR3 in amino acids: CASRLQGIPSYGYTF. CDR3 sequence (DNA): TGTGCCAGCAGATTACAGGGTATCCCCTCCTATGGCTACACCTTC. The chain recombines TRBV27 with TRBJ1-2; D might be TRBD1 (6 bases). This CDR3 contains 15 residues. Looked up from germline, CDR1 is MNHEY and CDR2 is SMNVEV (reference sequence). The V end was cut by 6 bases, the J end by 4 bases, with 18 bases between.

The chain uses TRBV15 and TRBJ2-5; 9 nucleotides align to TRBD2. J was trimmed by 5 bases and V by 4 bases; bases with no gene match: 5. Germline V CDR1 and CDR2: LNHNV, YYDKDF (reference sequence). This CDR3 contains 14 residues. The CDR3 region has the DNA TGTGCCACCAGCACCCGCGGGGGGGTGGAGACCCAGTACTTC. This gives the protein CATSTRGGVETQYF.

CDR3 sequence: CASSLRQNMNTEAFF. In DNA, the CDR3 is TGTGCCAGCAGCCTAAGACAGAACATGAACACTGAAGCTTTCTTT. The rearrangement uses TRBV5-4 and TRBJ1-1; TRBD1 is a possible D gene (5 bases). CDR1 and CDR2 from the germline V gene are SGHNT and YYREEE (reference sequence). V lost 4 bases to trimming and J lost 0 bases, with 13 bases between them. The CDR3 spans 15 residues.

The chain carries TRBV28 and TRBJ2-5; 11 bases are a match to TRBD1. With V trimmed by 5 bases and J by 7 bases, 9 bases remained unmatched. The CDR3 has 15 residues. Per germline, CDR1 MDHEN and CDR2 SYDVKM. The CDR3 here is CASSGTGGISRTQYF. DNA of the CDR3: TGTGCCAGCAGTGGGACAGGGGGTATATCGAGGACCCAGTACTTC.

This clone was detected only a few times. The CDR3 DNA reads TGTGCCAGCAGCCTGGGACAGGACGCTAATGAAAAACTGTTTTTT. It translates to CASSLGQDANEKLFF. The V gene is TRBV4-2, the J gene TRBJ1-4, with 8 positions matching TRBD1. V lost 4 bases to trimming and J lost 3 bases; unmatched junction nucleotides: 4. The CDR3 length is 15 residues. Germline V gene sequence: CDR1 LGHNA, CDR2 YNFKEQ.

This clone is categorized as medium-sized. The V and J genes are TRBV10-1 and TRBJ2-7; 7 bases are a match to TRBD2. The CDR3 totals 13 residues. V shed 2 bases and J 5 bases; nucleotides not matched to a gene: 3. Germline CDR1 is WNHNN and CDR2 is SYGVQD (reference sequence). CDR3 in amino acids: CASSEDGRHEQYF. Here the CDR3 DNA reads TGCGCCAGCAGTGAGGACGGGAGGCACGAGCAGTACTTC.

The sample holds one count of this clone. The chain links TRBV5-1 to TRBJ1-4; no clear D gene. The CDR3 consists of 15 residues. Between the trimmed V and J ends, which lost 2 bases and 0 bases, there was a span of 8 bases. Germline lookup yields CDR1 SGHRS and CDR2 YFSETQ. CDR3 region: CASSFGGSTNEKLFF. The DNA of the CDR3 is TGCGCCAGCAGCTTCGGAGGGTCAACTAATGAAAAACTGTTTTTT.

This chain connects TRBV6-1 to TRBJ1-2; 8 nucleotides match TRBD1. Trimming cost V 3 bases and J 7 bases; bases outside gene matches: 7. This CDR3 region has 14 residues. Per the germline V gene, CDR1 is MNHNS and CDR2 is SASEGT. This chain's CDR3 is CASSDGQGAGGYTF. The CDR3 coding sequence is TGTGCCAGCAGTGATGGCCAGGGGGCGGGTGGCTACACCTTC.

This chain connects TRBV4-1 to TRBJ1-5, with 8 bases that match TRBD1. Germline lookup yields CDR1 MGHRA and CDR2 YSYEKL. J gave up 5 bases and V 3 bases, and 6 bases lay outside the gene matches. This CDR3 is built from 15 residues. The DNA for the CDR3 is TGCGCCAGCAGCCAGGAAGGACAGGGCCATCAGCCCCAGCATTTT. Residues: CASSQEGQGHQPQHF.

This clone occurred once. The chain uses TRBV19 and TRBJ2-1, with D tentatively TRBD2 (6 bases). The CDR3 is 16 amino acids. Trimming pared 7 bases from V and 0 bases from J, leaving 16 bases between. Germline CDR1 and CDR2: LNHDA and SQIVND (reference sequence). This chain's CDR3 is CASTRGFGSSYNEQFF. In DNA form, the CDR3 reads TGTGCCAGTACCCGGGGTTTCGGGAGCTCCTACAATGAGCAGTTCTTC.

This clone was counted once. This chain connects TRBV5-4 to TRBJ2-5; 9 bases match TRBD2. The J segment lost 5 bases and the V segment lost 2 bases, leaving 7 bases of the junction unmatched. The CDR3 loop spans 15 amino acids. The germline V gene encodes CDR1 SGHNT and CDR2 YYREEE (reference sequence). As DNA, the CDR3 is TGTGCCAGCAGCTTTTCGGCGGGAGGGCCGGAGACCCAGTACTTC. Protein sequence: CASSFSAGGPETQYF. The variable domain in full, with the rest retrieved from reference TRBV5-4 and TRBJ2-5, is ETGVTQSPTHLIKTRGQQVTLRCSSQSGHNTVSWYQQALGQGPQFIFQYYREEENGRGNFPPRFSGLQFPNYSSELNVNALELDDSALYLCASSFSAGGPETQYFGPGTRLLVL.

The chain links TRBV19 to TRBJ1-4; the D is unclear. Germline loops: CDR1 LNHDA, CDR2 SQIVND (reference sequence). The germline V and J ends were trimmed by 8 bases and 5 bases, with 18 bases remaining between them. CDR3 size: 15 residues. The CDR3 nucleotides are TGTGCCAGTCTCTCCACGGCGGCCCAAAATGAAAAACTGTTTTTT. This gives the protein CASLSTAAQNEKLFF.

The chain couples TRBV10-1 to TRBJ2-3, with TRBD2 identical over 7 bases. The CDR3 has 14 amino acids. V shed 8 bases, J shed 0 bases, and the junction held 5 bases outside the gene matches. Germline CDR1 is WNHNN and CDR2 is SYGVQD (reference sequence). The DNA for the CDR3 is TGCGCCAGCCAGCGGGATGGGAGCACAGATACGCAGTATTTT. This gives the protein CASQRDGSTDTQYF.

V gene TRBV9 combines with J gene TRBJ2-7, with 7 bases identical to TRBD1. Losses at the gene ends were 4 bases for V and 5 bases for J; bases not matched to a gene: 15. Germline values: CDR1 SGDLS, CDR2 YYNGEE. The length of the CDR3 is 16 residues. The CDR3, as DNA: TGTGCCAGCAGCCCCCCCGGTACCCCCCAGGGGGACGAGCAGTACTTC. This codes for CASSPPGTPQGDEQYF. Complete variable domain (other parts from reference TRBV9 and TRBJ2-7): DSGVTQTPKHLITATGQRVTLRCSPRSGDLSVYWYQQSLDQGLQFLIQYYNGEERAKGNILERFSAQQFPDLHSELNLSSLELGDSALYFCASSPPGTPQGDEQYFGPGTRLTVT.

The chain recombines TRBV10-3 with TRBJ2-7; D is undetermined. In germline, CDR1 is ENHRY, CDR2 SYGVKD. Trimming cost V 2 bases and J 1 base, with 9 bases left between them. The CDR3 contains 14 residues. The CDR3 here is CAISEGSRSYEQYF. CDR3 in DNA: TGTGCCATCAGTGAGGGTAGTAGATCCTACGAGCAGTACTTC.

The chain has TRBV30 and TRBJ1-2; D not certain. V dropped 0 bases and J dropped 1 base, with 6 bases sitting between them. Germline V gene sequence: CDR1 GTSNPN, CDR2 SVGIG (reference sequence). This CDR3 is 13 amino acids long. The CDR3 is CAWSVQVNYGYTF. CDR3 sequence (DNA): TGTGCCTGGAGTGTCCAGGTTAACTATGGCTACACCTTC.

The CDR3 reads CASSQERASGTDTQYF. CDR3 bases: TGTGCCAGCAGCCAAGAAAGGGCTAGCGGGACAGATACGCAGTATTTT. The V and J genes are TRBV4-2 and TRBJ2-3; 8 bases align to TRBD2. The CDR3 totals 16 residues. The germline V gene has CDR1 LGHNA and CDR2 YNFKEQ. V was clipped by 0 bases and J by 3 bases; unmatched bases: 5.

The V gene is TRBV5-1, the J gene TRBJ1-2; D might be TRBD1 (6 bases). There are 14 residues in the CDR3. The germline CDR1 and CDR2 sequences are SGHRS and YFSETQ. V lost 4 bases and J 7 bases, leaving 17 bases between the germline ends. CDR3 residues: CASSPGGGRGGYTF. Written as DNA, the CDR3 is TGCGCCAGCAGCCCCGGGGGGGGGCGCGGTGGCTACACCTTC. The full variable domain, rest sourced from reference TRBV5-1 and TRBJ1-2, is KAGVTQTPRYLIKTRGQQVTLSCSPISGHRSVSWYQQTPGQGLQFLFEYFSETQRNKGNFPGRFSGRQFSNSRSEMNVSTLELGDSALYLCASSPGGGRGGYTFGSGTRLTVV.

The V gene is TRBV18, the J gene TRBJ1-5; weak D call: TRBD1 (6 bases). The germline CDR1 and CDR2 sequences are KGHSH and LQKENI. Trimming pared 0 bases from V and 1 base from J, leaving 10 bases between. The CDR3 sequence is 16 residues long. For the CDR3, the DNA is TGTGCCAGCTCACCACCGGGGGCAGGGAGCAATCAGCCCCAGCATTTT. The encoded protein is CASSPPGAGSNQPQHF.

This chain uses TRBV18 with TRBJ2-3; TRBD2 matches 11 bases. The CDR3 contains 17 residues. Unmatched junction bases numbered 6, after V lost 3 bases and J lost 1 base. The germline V gene encodes CDR1 KGHSH and CDR2 LQKENI. In DNA, the CDR3 is TGTGCCAGCTCACCCCTGCCACTAGCGGGGGGCACAGATACGCAGTATTTT. Protein sequence: CASSPLPLAGGTDTQYF.

The V and J genes are TRBV12-3 or TRBV12-4 and TRBJ1-2; D remains unclear. This CDR3 region has 13 residues. V was shortened by 2 bases and J by 4 bases, with 8 bases between the two germline ends. The chain's CDR3 is CASSLTAAYGYTF. Here the CDR3 DNA reads TGTGCCAGCAGTTTAACAGCCGCCTATGGCTACACCTTC.

CDR3 nucleotides: TGTGCCAGCACCCTGGGTATAGGGGGCTCTTTTGAGACCCAGTACTTC. The encoded protein is CASTLGIGGSFETQYF. V gene TRBV5-8 combines with J gene TRBJ2-5; 7 bases align to TRBD1. The trim removed 6 bases at V and 5 bases at J, leaving 16 bases unmatched. This CDR3 spans 16 amino acids. Looked up from germline, CDR1 is SGHTS and CDR2 is YDEGEE. Complete variable domain (other parts from reference TRBV5-8 and TRBJ2-5): EAGVTQSPTHLIKTRGQQATLRCSPISGHTSVYWYQQALGLGLQFLLWYDEGEERNRGNFPPRFSGRQFPNYSSELNVNALELEDSALYLCASTLGIGGSFETQYFGPGTRLLVL.